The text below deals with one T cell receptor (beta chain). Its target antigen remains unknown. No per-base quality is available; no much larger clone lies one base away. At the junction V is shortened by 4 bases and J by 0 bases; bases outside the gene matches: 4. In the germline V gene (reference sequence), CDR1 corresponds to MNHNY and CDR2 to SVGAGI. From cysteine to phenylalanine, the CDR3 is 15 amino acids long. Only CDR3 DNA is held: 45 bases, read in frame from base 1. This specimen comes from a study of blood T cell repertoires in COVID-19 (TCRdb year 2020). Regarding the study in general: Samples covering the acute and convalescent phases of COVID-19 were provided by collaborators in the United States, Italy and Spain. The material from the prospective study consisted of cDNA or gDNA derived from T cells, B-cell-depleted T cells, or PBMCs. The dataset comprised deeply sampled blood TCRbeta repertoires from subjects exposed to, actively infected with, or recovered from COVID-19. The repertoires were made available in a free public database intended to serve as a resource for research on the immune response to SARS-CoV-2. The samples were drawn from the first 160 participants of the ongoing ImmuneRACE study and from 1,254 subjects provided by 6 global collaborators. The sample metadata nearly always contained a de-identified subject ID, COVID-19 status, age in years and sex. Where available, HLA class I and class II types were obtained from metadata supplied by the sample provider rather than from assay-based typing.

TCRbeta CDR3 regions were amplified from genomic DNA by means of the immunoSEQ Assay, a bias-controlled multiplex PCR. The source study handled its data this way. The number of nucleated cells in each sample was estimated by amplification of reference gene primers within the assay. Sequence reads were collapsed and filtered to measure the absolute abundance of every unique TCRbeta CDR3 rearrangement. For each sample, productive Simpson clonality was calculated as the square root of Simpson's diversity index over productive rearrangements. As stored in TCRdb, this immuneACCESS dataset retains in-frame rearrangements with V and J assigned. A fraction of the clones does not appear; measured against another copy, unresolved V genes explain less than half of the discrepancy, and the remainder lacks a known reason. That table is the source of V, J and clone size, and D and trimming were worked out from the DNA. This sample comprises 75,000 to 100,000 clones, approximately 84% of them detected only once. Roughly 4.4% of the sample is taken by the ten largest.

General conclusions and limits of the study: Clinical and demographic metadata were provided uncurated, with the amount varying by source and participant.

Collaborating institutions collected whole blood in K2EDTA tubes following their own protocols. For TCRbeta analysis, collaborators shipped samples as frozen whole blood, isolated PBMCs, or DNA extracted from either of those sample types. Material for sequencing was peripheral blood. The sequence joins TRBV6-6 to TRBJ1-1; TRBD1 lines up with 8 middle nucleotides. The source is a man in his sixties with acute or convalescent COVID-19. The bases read TGTGCCAGCAGTTTTGGACAGGGAATGAACACTGAAGCTTTCTTT. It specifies CASSFGQGMNTEAFF.